A selection of T cell receptor beta chains follows, all from one sample in a study of blood T cell repertoires in COVID-19. This table comes from immunoSEQ multiplex PCR, and its TCRdb copy is limited to in-frame clones, with some not included. The repertoire has about 260,000 clones, 83% of them found once; the top ten carry over 8.5%. Sequenced sample: peripheral blood. These receptors all come from a woman aged 45-65 years who had recovered from COVID-19. CDR3s leave out the opening cysteine and the closing phenylalanine or tryptophan. The order of the fields is V gene, CDR3 length, D gene, J gene, CDR3 protein. The D gene is left open where the match is weak.

>TRBV5-1|12|TRBD1|TRBJ2-3
ASSLPGQSDTQY
>TRBV24-1|13|TRBD2|TRBJ2-1
ATSDLGVAGLEQF
>TRBV11-1|10|-|TRBJ2-5
ASSGGAETQY
>TRBV18|11|-|TRBJ1-2
ASSPSVRDGYT
>TRBV11-2|10|-|TRBJ1-1
ASSLFRIQAF
>TRBV5-5|12|TRBD2|TRBJ2-7
ASMRAGNSYEQY
>TRBV28|11|TRBD2|TRBJ2-1
ASRSGSGGEQF
>TRBV12-3/TRBV12-4|10|-|TRBJ1-2
ASSRGIDGYT
>TRBV6-2/TRBV6-3|13|TRBD1|TRBJ2-5
ASSQPGTGLGTQY
>TRBV12-3/TRBV12-4|9|-|TRBJ2-2
ASTYTGELF
>TRBV3-1/TRBV3-2|11|-|TRBJ2-3
ASSQGGSGTQY
>TRBV7-2|12|-|TRBJ2-7
ASSRNAGTYEQY
>TRBV28|12|-|TRBJ1-3
ASKEEGLGNTIY
>TRBV19|12|TRBD2|TRBJ2-7
ASSTRTSQHEQY
>TRBV27|12|-|TRBJ1-4
ASRRGGTNEKLF
>TRBV7-2|11|-|TRBJ2-5
ASSFAVEETQY
>TRBV7-2|13|TRBD2|TRBJ2-3
ASSKSGGSTDTQY
>TRBV29-1|11|-|TRBJ1-1
SGGGRRNTEAF
>TRBV5-1|14|-|TRBJ2-2
ASSSRQVDLTGELF
>TRBV29-1|16|TRBD2|TRBJ2-2
SVAGGLAGVWGTGELF
>TRBV5-1|12|-|TRBJ2-7
ASSQPGTSFKQY
>TRBV27|10|-|TRBJ1-1
ASSIIGSEAF
>TRBV18|11|-|TRBJ1-5
ASSPGGYQPQH
>TRBV14|18|TRBD2|TRBJ2-1
ASRLSGTKTPLPSYNEQF
>TRBV28|15|TRBD1|TRBJ1-5
ASKIHSGTVSNQPQH
>TRBV2|12|TRBD1|TRBJ1-4
ASSGVDRVEKLF
>TRBV19|11|-|TRBJ2-5
ASSITDQETQY
>TRBV19|12|-|TRBJ2-7
ASSSRDNAYEQY
>TRBV18|13|TRBD1|TRBJ2-3
ASSPRTGVTDTQY
>TRBV19|9|-|TRBJ1-4
APILREKLF
>TRBV30|11|-|TRBJ2-7
AWSVLRFYEQY
>TRBV20-1|15|TRBD1|TRBJ2-6
SASARDRGSGANVLT
>TRBV3-1/TRBV3-2|12|-|TRBJ1-5
ASSLQGFNQPQH
>TRBV7-8|13|TRBD1|TRBJ2-7
ASSPGQGGSYEQY
>TRBV6-1|13|-|TRBJ1-3
ASSESGFAGNTIY
>TRBV5-1|14|TRBD1|TRBJ2-2
ASSTPGQGVTGELF
>TRBV28|13|TRBD1|TRBJ2-7
ASSSSGQPLYEQY
>TRBV28|13|-|TRBJ1-6
ASSPPQGSGSPLH
>TRBV5-1|10|-|TRBJ2-7
ASSPGGYEQY
>TRBV2|9|-|TRBJ2-1
ASTSVNEQF
>TRBV28|13|-|TRBJ1-6
ASRPTGRANSPLH
>TRBV4-1|10|TRBD1|TRBJ1-5
ASSQGTGPTA
>TRBV4-3|14|TRBD2|TRBJ2-3
ASSQGERGSTDTQY
>TRBV28|14|-|TRBJ1-2
ASSLSGTGANYGYT
>TRBV12-3/TRBV12-4|11|TRBD2|TRBJ2-5
ASSREAGETQY
>TRBV5-1|14|TRBD2|TRBJ2-1
ASSPAGIRSYNEQF
>TRBV4-2|14|TRBD2|TRBJ2-3
ASSQERVRGADTQY
>TRBV28|14|TRBD1|TRBJ2-2
ASRTGDRGLGGELF
>TRBV11-2|10|-|TRBJ2-1
ASSLGSNEQF
>TRBV7-2|12|TRBD2|TRBJ2-1
ASQAAGGPNEQF
>TRBV11-1|13|TRBD1|TRBJ1-3
ASSRTGDSGNTIY
>TRBV7-2|15|TRBD1|TRBJ1-5
ASSNSPGQGDNQPQH